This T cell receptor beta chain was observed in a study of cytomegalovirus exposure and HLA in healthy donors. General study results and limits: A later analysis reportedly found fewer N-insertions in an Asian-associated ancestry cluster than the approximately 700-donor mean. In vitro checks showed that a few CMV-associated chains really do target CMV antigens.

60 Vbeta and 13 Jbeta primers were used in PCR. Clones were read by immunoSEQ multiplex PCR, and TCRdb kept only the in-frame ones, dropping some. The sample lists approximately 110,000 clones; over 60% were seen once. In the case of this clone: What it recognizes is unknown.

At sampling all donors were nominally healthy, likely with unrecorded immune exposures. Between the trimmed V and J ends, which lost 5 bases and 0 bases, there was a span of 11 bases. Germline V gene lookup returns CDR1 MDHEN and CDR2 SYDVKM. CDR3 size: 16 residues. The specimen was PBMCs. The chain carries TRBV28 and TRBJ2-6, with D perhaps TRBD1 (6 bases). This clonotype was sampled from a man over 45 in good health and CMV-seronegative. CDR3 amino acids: CASSGTSYSGANVLTF. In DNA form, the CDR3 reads TGTGCCAGCAGTGGGACATCCTACTCTGGGGCCAACGTCCTGACTTTC.